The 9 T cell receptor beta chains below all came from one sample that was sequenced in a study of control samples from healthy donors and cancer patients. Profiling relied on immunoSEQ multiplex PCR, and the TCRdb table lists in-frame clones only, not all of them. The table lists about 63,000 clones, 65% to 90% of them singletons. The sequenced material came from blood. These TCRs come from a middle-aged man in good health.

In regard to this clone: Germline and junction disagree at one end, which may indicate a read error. The CDR3 DNA follows: TGTACCAGCAGTCCGATTTGGGACACCGCCTACGAGCAGTACTTC. It is translated as CTSSPIWDTAYEQYF. The chain couples TRBV6-5 to TRBJ2-7; perhaps TRBD1 as D (6 bases). The CDR3 is 15 residues long. Per germline, CDR1 MNHEY and CDR2 SVGAGI.

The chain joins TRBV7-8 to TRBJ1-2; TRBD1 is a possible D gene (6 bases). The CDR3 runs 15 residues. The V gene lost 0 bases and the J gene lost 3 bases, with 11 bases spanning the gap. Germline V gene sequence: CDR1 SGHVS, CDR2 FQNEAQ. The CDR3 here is CASSLAIDRHYGYTF. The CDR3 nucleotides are TGTGCCAGCAGCTTAGCGATTGACAGGCACTATGGCTACACCTTC.

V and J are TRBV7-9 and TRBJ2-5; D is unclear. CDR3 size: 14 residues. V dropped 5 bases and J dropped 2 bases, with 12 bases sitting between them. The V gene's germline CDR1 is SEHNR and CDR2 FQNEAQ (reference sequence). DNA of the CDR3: TGTGCCAGCAGCCCGTTAAGTATGCAAGAGACCCAGTACTTC. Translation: CASSPLSMQETQYF.

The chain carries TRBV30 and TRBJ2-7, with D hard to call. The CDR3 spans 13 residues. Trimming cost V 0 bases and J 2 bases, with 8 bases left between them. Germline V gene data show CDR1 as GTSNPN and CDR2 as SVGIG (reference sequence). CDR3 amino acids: CAWSVGVTYEQYF. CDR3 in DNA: TGTGCCTGGAGTGTTGGCGTAACCTACGAGCAGTACTTC.

In nucleotides, the CDR3 is TGCGCCAGCAGCGCGGGACAGGGGTTTCATGAGCAGTTCTTC. Its protein product is CASSAGQGFHEQFF. V and J are TRBV5-1 and TRBJ2-1, with 10 bases identical to TRBD1. The J segment lost 8 bases and the V segment lost 4 bases, leaving 6 bases of the junction unmatched. The CDR3 length is 14 residues. Germline V lookup: CDR1 SGHRS, CDR2 YFSETQ.

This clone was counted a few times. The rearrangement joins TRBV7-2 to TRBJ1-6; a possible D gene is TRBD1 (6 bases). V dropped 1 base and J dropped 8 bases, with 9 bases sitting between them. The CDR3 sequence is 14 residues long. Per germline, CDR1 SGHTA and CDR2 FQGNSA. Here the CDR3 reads CASSLDRAYSPLHF. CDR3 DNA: TGTGCCAGCAGCTTAGACAGGGCATATTCACCCCTCCACTTT.

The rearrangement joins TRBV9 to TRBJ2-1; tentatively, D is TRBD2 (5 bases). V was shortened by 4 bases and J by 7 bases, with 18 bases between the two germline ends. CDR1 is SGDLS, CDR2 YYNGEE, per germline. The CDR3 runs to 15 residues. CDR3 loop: CASSSTGSGWNEQFF. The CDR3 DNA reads TGTGCCAGCAGCTCGACCGGCAGCGGATGGAATGAGCAGTTCTTC.

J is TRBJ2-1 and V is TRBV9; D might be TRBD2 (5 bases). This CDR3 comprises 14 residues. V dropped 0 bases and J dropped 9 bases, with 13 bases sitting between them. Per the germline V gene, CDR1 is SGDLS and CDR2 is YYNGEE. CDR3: CASSVVYGVGEQFF. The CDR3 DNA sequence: TGTGCCAGCAGCGTAGTTTACGGGGTAGGTGAGCAGTTCTTC.

CDR3: CASSLRQGANVNTIYF. CDR3 DNA sequence: TGCGCCAGCAGCCTTCGACAGGGGGCAAATGTAAACACCATATATTTT. The chain joins TRBV4-1 to TRBJ1-3; 10 positions match TRBD1. Germline trimming cut 4 bases from V and 6 bases from J; bases unmatched to any gene: 9. Germline values: CDR1 MGHRA, CDR2 YSYEKL. CDR3 length: 16 amino acids.